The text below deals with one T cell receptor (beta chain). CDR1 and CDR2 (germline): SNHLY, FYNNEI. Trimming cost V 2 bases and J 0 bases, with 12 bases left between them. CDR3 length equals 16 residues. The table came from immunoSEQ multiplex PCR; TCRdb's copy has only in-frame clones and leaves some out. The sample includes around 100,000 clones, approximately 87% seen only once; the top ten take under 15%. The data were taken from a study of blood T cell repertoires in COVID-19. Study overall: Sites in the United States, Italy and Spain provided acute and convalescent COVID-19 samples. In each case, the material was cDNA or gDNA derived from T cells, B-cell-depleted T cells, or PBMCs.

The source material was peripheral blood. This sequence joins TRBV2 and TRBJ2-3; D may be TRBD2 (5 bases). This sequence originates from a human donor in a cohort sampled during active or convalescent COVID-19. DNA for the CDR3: TGTGCCAGCAGTGAACGGGGTCGCTCTAGCACAGATACGCAGTATTTT. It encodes CASSERGRSSTDTQYF.